This TCR beta chain was observed in a study of blood T cell repertoires in COVID-19. Background on the study: There were acute and convalescent COVID-19 samples, and they came from the United States, Italy and Spain. Sources were T cells, B-cell-depleted T cells, or PBMCs; the material itself was cDNA or gDNA.

Germline V gene sequence: CDR1 SNHLY, CDR2 FYNNEI. V lost 2 bases, J lost 6 bases, and 7 bases lay in between. The CDR3 is made up of 13 amino acids. Authors' processing steps: Reference gene primer amplification gave nucleated cell count estimates. Sequencing was performed with immunoSEQ multiplex PCR; in TCRdb, only in-frame clones are kept and a portion is missing. V, J and clone size were drawn from that table, and D and trimming were deduced from the DNA. The repertoire holds fewer than 100,000 clones, with approximately 85% as singletons. The chain links TRBV2 to TRBJ2-2; no reliable D call. This clonotype originated in a man aged 60 to 69 with acute or convalescent COVID-19. Sequenced sample: peripheral blood. CDR3 DNA sequence: TGTGCCAGCAGTGAATCTAGGTCCGGGGAGCTGTTTTTT. Protein: CASSESRSGELFF.